The T cell receptor (beta chain) under discussion was sequenced for a study of T cell responses to AZD1222 COVID-19 vaccine. The method was immunoSEQ multiplex PCR; TCRdb's version includes in-frame clones alone and lacks a portion of them. Of 100,000 to 150,000 clones in the sample, approximately 90% were seen once. V gave up 8 bases and J gave up 9 bases, with 5 bases separating them. This CDR3 has 9 residues. Looked up from germline, CDR1 is MDHEN and CDR2 is SYDVKM. The genes are TRBV28 and TRBJ1-5; D gene uncertain. The material sequenced was peripheral blood, taken on day 0 of AZD1222 vaccination. This sequence originates from an adult in good health. The CDR3 loop reads CASGRPQHF. The CDR3 coding sequence is TGTGCCAGCGGCCGGCCCCAGCATTTT.